What follows are 27 T cell receptor beta chains derived from one specimen sequenced in a study of T cell changes during pregnancy in multiple sclerosis. Using immunoSEQ multiplex PCR, the repertoire was profiled, and TCRdb retains in-frame clones only, with some absent. The sample carries more than 80,000 clones, more than 80% recorded once. Sequences were derived from peripheral blood, sampled before pregnancy. Every receptor here comes from a female donor with multiple sclerosis, enrolled in a pregnancy study.

This sequence joins TRBV7-2 and TRBJ2-7; 10 bases are a match to TRBD1. CDR3 length: 17 amino acids. Germline V gives CDR1 SGHTA, CDR2 FQGNSA. Trimming removed 0 bases from V and 1 base from J; junction bases left unmatched: 6. Here the CDR3 DNA reads TGTGCCAGCAGCTTAGCTTTGGGGACAGGGGCATCCTACGAGCAGTACTTC. This codes for CASSLALGTGASYEQYF.

V is TRBV4-1 and J is TRBJ2-1; TRBD2 matches at 8 bases. The CDR3 runs to 17 residues. Germline V gives CDR1 MGHRA, CDR2 YSYEKL. With V trimmed by 0 bases and J by 4 bases, 8 bases remained unmatched. CDR3 residues: CASSQEGSEREYNEQFF. DNA of the CDR3: TGCGCCAGCAGCCAAGAAGGCTCGGAGCGGGAGTACAATGAGCAGTTCTTC.

This clone occurred once. The chain combines TRBV19 with TRBJ1-2; D may be TRBD1 (6 bases). In germline, CDR1 is LNHDA, CDR2 SQIVND (reference sequence). V gave up 3 bases and J gave up 2 bases, with 16 bases separating them. This CDR3 has 16 amino acids. For the CDR3, the DNA is TGTGCCAGTAGTATTCTCGCCAGGGGTCTGAACTATGGCTACACCTTC. Translation gives CASSILARGLNYGYTF.

This chain links TRBV7-3 with TRBJ2-1, with D maybe TRBD1 (5 bases). This CDR3 contains 15 residues. The germline V gene has CDR1 SGHTA and CDR2 FQGTGA. The germline V and J ends were trimmed by 4 bases and 7 bases, with 17 bases remaining between them. The CDR3 loop is CASSSPTPGKNEQFF. The CDR3 nucleotides are TGTGCCAGCAGCTCCCCGACGCCAGGGAAGAATGAGCAGTTCTTC.

The rearrangement joins TRBV12-5 to TRBJ2-3; the D gene is possibly TRBD2 (6 bases). The CDR3 is made up of 14 amino acids. Trimming shortened V by 4 bases and J by 6 bases, and 14 bases separated the two germline ends. Germline V CDR1 and CDR2: LGHNT, FRNRAP. This CDR3 is CASGYLVAGDTQYF. DNA for the CDR3: TGTGCTAGTGGTTACCTCGTGGCGGGGGATACGCAGTATTTT. Full variable domain (missing parts from reference TRBV12-5 and TRBJ2-3): DARVTQTPRHKVTEMGQEVTMRCQPILGHNTVFWYRQTMMQGLELLAYFRNRAPLDDSGMPKDRFSAEMPDATLATLKIQPSEPRDSAVYFCASGYLVAGDTQYFGPGTRLTVL.

This chain joins TRBV7-8 and TRBJ1-1; 7 nucleotides match TRBD1. CDR3 length: 15 residues. Looked up from germline, CDR1 is SGHVS and CDR2 is FQNEAQ. V trimming: 2 bases; J trimming: 0 bases; junction bases outside the gene matches: 3. CDR3 nucleotide sequence: TGTGCCAGCAGCTTAAAGGGGGCCGTGAACACTGAAGCTTTCTTT. It specifies CASSLKGAVNTEAFF. Based on the CDR3 plus reference TRBV7-8 and TRBJ1-1, the full variable domain is GAGVSQSPRYKVAKRGQDVALRCDPISGHVSLFWYQQALGQGPEFLTYFQNEAQLDKSGLPSDRFFAERPEGSVSTLKIQRTQQEDSAVYLCASSLKGAVNTEAFFGQGTRLTVV.

The chain couples TRBV9 to TRBJ1-2, with a possible D match to TRBD1 (6 bases). CDR3 length: 14 amino acids. Trimming stripped 0 bases from V and 4 bases from J, with 10 bases between. Germline lookup yields CDR1 SGDLS and CDR2 YYNGEE. The CDR3 sequence is CASSVEQGLYGYTF. The CDR3, as DNA: TGTGCCAGCAGCGTAGAGCAGGGGCTCTATGGCTACACCTTC.

The rearrangement joins TRBV4-3 to TRBJ2-6; D might be TRBD1 (5 bases). The length of the CDR3 is 20 residues. Trimming shortened V by 2 bases and J by 0 bases, and 20 bases separated the two germline ends. Germline V CDR1 and CDR2: LGHNA, YSLEER. In DNA form, the CDR3 reads TGCGCCAGCAGCCAATTCCCCGGCAGGGAAATCAACTCTGGGGCCAACGTCCTGACTTTC. Translating gives CASSQFPGREINSGANVLTF.

The rearrangement uses TRBV5-1 and TRBJ2-3; 8 nucleotides agree with TRBD2. Germline CDR1 reads SGHRS; CDR2 reads YFSETQ. V lost 5 bases, J lost 2 bases, and 7 bases stayed unmatched. The CDR3 is 15 amino acids. Written as DNA, the CDR3 is TGCGCCAGCAGTCAATCGGGGGGGATCACAGATACGCAGTATTTT. Protein: CASSQSGGITDTQYF.

The chain combines TRBV7-3 with TRBJ2-3; weak D call: TRBD2 (7 bases). V lost 0 bases to trimming and J lost 5 bases, with 12 bases between them. The germline V gene has CDR1 SGHTA and CDR2 FQGTGA. The CDR3 is made up of 15 amino acids. The DNA of the CDR3 is TGTGCCAGCAGCTTAACGGGGGGGCAGATAGATACGCAGTATTTT. This codes for CASSLTGGQIDTQYF.

CDR3 amino acids: CASSAGTPLGRVYF. In nucleotides, the CDR3 is TGTGCCAGCAGCGCCGGGACACCTCTGGGTAGAGTGTACTTC. The chain is built from TRBV9 and TRBJ2-7, with a weak D call TRBD1 (6 bases). CDR1 SGDLS and CDR2 YYNGEE come from the germline V gene. CDR3 length equals 14 residues. The ends were cut back, 3 bases at V and 12 bases at J, with 22 bases in the middle.

The V and J genes are TRBV30 and TRBJ1-1, with 10 bases fitting TRBD1. The V gene end was trimmed by 7 bases and the J gene end by 4 bases; junction bases not matched to a gene: 12. The CDR3 consists of 15 residues. Germline V lookup: CDR1 GTSNPN, CDR2 SVGIG (reference sequence). CDR3 loop: CAYGGGDRGLTEAFF. CDR3 coding DNA: TGTGCCTATGGAGGGGGTGACAGGGGGCTCACTGAAGCTTTCTTT. The complete variable domain, with remaining parts taken from reference TRBV30 and TRBJ1-1, reads SQTIHQWPATLVQPVGSPLSLECTVEGTSNPNLYWYRQAAGRGLQLLFYSVGIGQISSEVPQNLSASRPQDRQFILSSKKLLLSDSGFYLCAYGGGDRGLTEAFFGQGTRLTVV.

The chain couples TRBV7-8 to TRBJ1-2; D perhaps matches TRBD1 (6 bases). This CDR3 spans 17 amino acids. Trimming cost V 1 base and J 2 bases, with 17 bases left between them. CDR1 SGHVS and CDR2 FQNEAQ come from the germline V gene. The CDR3 DNA sequence: TGTGCCAGCAGCTTAGTGGCAACAGGGCTGAGGAACTATGGCTACACCTTC. Its translation is CASSLVATGLRNYGYTF.

The V and J genes are TRBV7-3 and TRBJ2-1, with 15 positions matching TRBD2. The length of the CDR3 is 21 residues. The germline gives CDR1 SGHTA, CDR2 FQGTGA. V shed 5 bases, J shed 6 bases, and the junction held 20 bases outside the gene matches. CDR3 nucleotide sequence: TGTGCCAGCAGCGTTAAAGGATGGGGGACTAGCGGGGGGTATAAGGGCAATGAGCAGTTCTTC. Its translation: CASSVKGWGTSGGYKGNEQFF. Filled out from reference TRBV7-3 and TRBJ2-1, the complete variable domain reads GAGVSQTPSNKVTEKGKYVELRCDPISGHTALYWYRQSLGQGPEFLIYFQGTGAADDSGLPNDRFFAVRPEGSVSTLKIQRTERGDSAVYLCASSVKGWGTSGGYKGNEQFFGPGTRLTVL.

The J gene is TRBJ2-1, the V gene TRBV5-1; D perhaps matches TRBD2 (7 bases). The V gene lost 4 bases and the J gene lost 3 bases, with 11 bases spanning the gap. Looked up from germline, CDR1 is SGHRS and CDR2 is YFSETQ. The CDR3 is made up of 14 amino acids. The CDR3 nucleotides read TGCGCCAGCAGCAGCGGGACACTCTACAATGAGCAGTTCTTC. It specifies CASSSGTLYNEQFF. The full variable domain, completed using reference TRBV5-1 and TRBJ2-1, is KAGVTQTPRYLIKTRGQQVTLSCSPISGHRSVSWYQQTPGQGLQFLFEYFSETQRNKGNFPGRFSGRQFSNSRSEMNVSTLELGDSALYLCASSSGTLYNEQFFGPGTRLTVL.

The V call is TRBV4-3, the J call TRBJ2-1; 9 bases are shared with TRBD2. CDR3 size: 16 residues. The ends lost 0 bases at V and 10 bases at J; junction bases unmatched: 10. Germline CDR1 reads LGHNA; CDR2 reads YSLEER. CDR3: CASSQDGAGGRLEQFF. The CDR3 DNA reads TGCGCCAGCAGCCAAGACGGGGCGGGGGGGCGGTTGGAGCAGTTCTTC.

J is TRBJ2-1 and V is TRBV9, with D possibly matching TRBD1 (5 bases). The length of the CDR3 is 14 residues. Germline values: CDR1 SGDLS, CDR2 YYNGEE. Trimming stripped 0 bases from V and 8 bases from J, with 12 bases between. Written as DNA, the CDR3 is TGTGCCAGCAGCGTAGTAGGGGTCATGGATGAGCAGTTCTTC. This codes for CASSVVGVMDEQFF.

V gene TRBV6-1 combines with J gene TRBJ1-6, with D possibly matching TRBD1 (6 bases). The CDR3 runs 13 residues. The germline CDR1 and CDR2 sequences are MNHNS and SASEGT. Trimming left V 4 bases short and J 13 bases short, with 14 bases between. The CDR3: CASSGTDPGPLHF. CDR3 sequence (DNA): TGTGCCAGCAGTGGGACAGACCCGGGGCCCCTCCACTTT.

This clone was observed a single time. The gene calls are TRBV30 and TRBJ1-2; 8 bases map to TRBD1. Germline loops: CDR1 GTSNPN, CDR2 SVGIG (reference sequence). With V trimmed by 0 bases and J by 6 bases, 9 bases remained unmatched. This CDR3 is 15 amino acids long. The CDR3 nucleotides read TGTGCCTGGAGTGTAGGGGGGACAGGAGCTAATGGCTACACCTTC. As protein: CAWSVGGTGANGYTF.

This clone was seen once. The rearrangement joins TRBV27 to TRBJ1-6; D uncertain. Germline V CDR1 and CDR2: MNHEY, SMNVEV (reference sequence). The CDR3 covers 13 residues. V gave up 3 bases and J gave up 11 bases, with 11 bases separating them. CDR3 in DNA: TGTGCCAGCAGTTTTTCGTTCGGAGCACCCCTCCACTTT. Translation: CASSFSFGAPLHF.

J is TRBJ2-2 and V is TRBV11-3; 10 positions match TRBD2. V dropped 0 bases and J dropped 5; count of bases not matched to a gene: 12. Germline CDR1 is SGHNT and CDR2 is YENEEA. The CDR3 sequence is 19 residues long. CDR3 sequence: CASSLDRGAGGPWTGELFF. In DNA, the CDR3 is TGTGCCAGCAGCTTAGATCGGGGAGCGGGAGGGCCATGGACCGGGGAGCTGTTTTTT.

The genes are TRBV11-2 and TRBJ1-4; possibly TRBD1 for D (5 bases). V was shortened by 8 bases and J by 0 bases, with 13 bases between the two germline ends. The CDR3 has 15 residues. Germline V gene sequence: CDR1 SGHAT, CDR2 FQNNGV. The CDR3 DNA is TGTGCCAGCCGGGGGGACGCCGCAACTAATGAAAAACTGTTTTTT. It codes for CASRGDAATNEKLFF.

The chain employs TRBV5-6 and TRBJ2-1, with TRBD1 matching 10 bases. Losses at the gene ends were 2 bases for V and 9 bases for J; bases not matched to a gene: 5. This CDR3 is 14 amino acids long. Looked up from germline, CDR1 is SGHDT and CDR2 is YYEEEE. Here the CDR3 DNA reads TGTGCCAGCAGCTTCGGGACAGGGGCTAGTGAGCAGTTCTTC. Encoded protein: CASSFGTGASEQFF.

The J gene is TRBJ2-7, the V gene TRBV2; a weak D match, TRBD2 (5 bases). There are 14 residues in the CDR3. CDR1 is SNHLY, CDR2 FYNNEI, per germline. V lost 6 bases, J lost 4 bases, and 16 bases lay in between. CDR3 sequence: CASRTDSLPYEQYF. Written as DNA, the CDR3 is TGTGCCAGCAGGACGGACTCCTTACCATACGAGCAGTACTTC.

The chain uses TRBV19 and TRBJ2-5, with 10 bases that match TRBD2. The CDR3 consists of 16 residues. Germline CDR1 reads LNHDA; CDR2 reads SQIVND (reference sequence). Germline trimming cut 7 bases from V and 1 base from J; bases unmatched to any gene: 9. This chain's CDR3 is CASTLRASGSQETQYF. CDR3 in DNA: TGTGCCAGTACCCTTCGGGCTAGCGGGAGCCAAGAGACCCAGTACTTC.

The chain uses TRBV19 and TRBJ1-6, with 7 positions matching TRBD1. The CDR3 length is 18 residues. CDR1 and CDR2 from the germline V gene are LNHDA and SQIVND (reference sequence). After removal of 5 bases from V and 0 bases from J, the junction contained 10 bases not matched to a gene. The CDR3 loop is CASSQGDFGSSYNSPLHF. The DNA for the CDR3 is TGTGCCAGTAGTCAGGGGGACTTCGGGAGCTCCTATAATTCACCCCTCCACTTT.

The genes are TRBV15 and TRBJ2-3; D is possibly TRBD2 (6 bases). CDR1 is LNHNV, CDR2 YYDKDF, per germline (reference sequence). This CDR3 has 16 amino acids. The ends were cut back, 3 bases at V and 4 bases at J, with 17 bases in the middle. In DNA, the CDR3 is TGTGCCACCAGCAGTACCCGACTAGTGATCTCAGATACGCAGTATTTT. Translated: CATSSTRLVISDTQYF.